Below, 32 T cell receptor beta chains from the same sample are listed, as sequenced in a study of control samples from healthy donors and cancer patients. The protocol was immunoSEQ multiplex PCR, while the TCRdb copy is restricted to in-frame clones and leaves out a portion. The top ten clones hold 5% to 8.5% of a sample with about 110,000 clones, roughly 79% of them seen once. The sequencing input was blood. These receptors all come from a man between 18 and 35 years old in good health.

V and J are TRBV21-1 and TRBJ2-3; TRBD1, as called in the table, went unchecked against the DNA. TRBV21-1 is designated a pseudogene. The CDR3 sequence is 17 residues long. For the CDR3, the DNA is TGTGCCAGCAGCAAAGCGCTGACAGGCCTTAGCACAGATACGCAGTATTTT. This translates into CASSKALTGLSTDTQYF.

The rearrangement uses TRBV6-5 and TRBJ2-2, with D maybe TRBD2 (7 bases). V was clipped by 5 bases and J by 5 bases, with 15 bases between them. Germline values: CDR1 MNHEY, CDR2 SVGAGI. This CDR3 comprises 15 residues. CDR3 sequence (DNA): TGTGCCAGCAGTACTGGGGGGGGGCCGACCGGGGAGCTGTTTTTT. Its translation is CASSTGGGPTGELFF.

The chain is built from TRBV3-1 (or the pseudogene TRBV3-2) and TRBJ1-5; D possibly corresponds to TRBD1 (5 bases). The CDR3 is 16 residues long. Per germline, CDR1 LGHDT and CDR2 YNNKEL (reference sequence). The V end was cut by 0 bases, the J end by 2 bases, with 11 bases between. CDR3 coding DNA: TGTGCCAGCAGCCAAGATAGTGGGGCCCGCAATCAGCCCCAGCATTTT. Translation: CASSQDSGARNQPQHF.

CDR3 DNA: TGTGCCAGCAGTTACTCGATGTCTGACAGGGGGCTCCGGTCGACCACTGAAGCTTTCTTT. It encodes CASSYSMSDRGLRSTTEAFF. The chain uses TRBV6-2 or TRBV6-3 and TRBJ1-1, with 10 bases matching TRBD1. Germline CDR1 MNHEY, CDR2 SVGEGT. Trimming cost V 0 bases and J 4 bases; bases outside gene matches: 17. The length of the CDR3 is 20 residues.

The CDR3 is CASSPPGQGFTDTQYF. The CDR3 DNA is TGTGCCAGCAGCCCCCCGGGACAGGGATTCACAGATACGCAGTATTTT. The chain joins TRBV5-6 to TRBJ2-3; 9 bases align to TRBD1. The CDR3 spans 16 residues. The ends lost 4 bases at V and 2 bases at J; junction bases unmatched: 8. Germline CDR1 is SGHDT and CDR2 is YYEEEE.

The chain employs TRBV12-3 or TRBV12-4 and TRBJ2-3; the D call may be TRBD1 or TRBD2 (5 bases each). The V end lost 6 bases, the J end lost 5 bases, and 9 bases lay between the germline ends. The CDR3 has 12 amino acids. CDR3 sequence (DNA): TGTGCCAGCAGGGGGACGGGAGATACGCAGTATTTT. Its protein product is CASRGTGDTQYF.

The rearrangement uses TRBV28 and TRBJ2-4; 9 positions agree with TRBD1. The length of the CDR3 is 15 residues. The trim removed 6 bases at V and 0 bases at J, leaving 3 bases unmatched. Germline CDR1 is MDHEN and CDR2 is SYDVKM. This CDR3 reads CASSEQGAAKNIQYF. In nucleotides, the CDR3 is TGTGCCAGCAGCGAACAGGGGGCAGCCAAAAACATTCAGTACTTC.

A few counts support this clone. This chain connects TRBV12-3 or TRBV12-4 to TRBJ1-2; no firm D call. The CDR3 is 11 amino acids. Trimming took off 3 bases at V and 6 bases at J, with 5 bases between the two ends. This CDR3 is CASSFGDGYTF. In DNA form, the CDR3 reads TGTGCCAGCAGTTTTGGGGATGGCTACACCTTC.

V gene TRBV10-2 combines with J gene TRBJ2-3; 7 bases match TRBD2. The CDR3 totals 14 residues. Germline CDR1 WSHSY, CDR2 SAAADI. The J segment lost 4 bases and the V segment lost 2 bases, leaving 3 bases of the junction unmatched. The DNA of the CDR3 is TGCGCCAGCAGTGAGGGACTAGTTTCAGATACGCAGTATTTT. Translation: CASSEGLVSDTQYF.

V and J are TRBV7-9 and TRBJ2-2; 7 positions agree with TRBD2. Germline V gene data show CDR1 as SEHNR and CDR2 as FQNEAQ (reference sequence). V dropped 5 bases and J dropped 5; count of bases not matched to a gene: 11. The CDR3 is made up of 16 amino acids. The CDR3 reads CASSPPRGSQTGELFF. Here the CDR3 DNA reads TGTGCCAGCAGCCCCCCGCGGGGGAGTCAGACCGGGGAGCTGTTTTTT. The full variable domain, with the rest looked up from reference TRBV7-9 and TRBJ2-2, is DTGVSQNPRHKITKRGQNVTFRCDPISEHNRLYWYRQTLGQGPEFLTYFQNEAQLEKSRLLSDRFSAERPKGSFSTLEIQRTEQGDSAMYLCASSPPRGSQTGELFFGEGSRLTVL.

This chain uses TRBV28 with TRBJ2-5; the D gene could be TRBD1 or TRBD2 (5 bases each). Germline V gene lookup returns CDR1 MDHEN and CDR2 SYDVKM. The length of the CDR3 is 15 residues. Trimming stripped 3 bases from V and 4 bases from J, with 15 bases between. CDR3 coding DNA: TGTGCCAGCAGTTTCGGGGCCCTCACGGGAGAGACCCAGTACTTC. Translated, it gives CASSFGALTGETQYF.

The chain has TRBV7-9 and TRBJ2-1, with 7 bases matching TRBD2. V lost 5 bases, J lost 0 bases, and 7 bases stayed unmatched. CDR1 and CDR2 from the germline V gene are SEHNR and FQNEAQ (reference sequence). The CDR3 length is 16 residues. In DNA form, the CDR3 reads TGTGCCAGCAGCCGACTGGGCGGGGGCTCCTACAATGAGCAGTTCTTC. It yields the protein CASSRLGGGSYNEQFF.

This clone is a singleton in its sample. The J gene is TRBJ2-3, the V gene TRBV27; unclear D gene. Trimming pared 5 bases from V and 0 bases from J, leaving 15 bases between. The CDR3 runs 16 residues. The germline V gene has CDR1 MNHEY and CDR2 SMNVEV (reference sequence). The CDR3 sequence: CASSPQVTPSTDTQYF. The DNA for the CDR3 is TGTGCCAGCAGTCCCCAGGTTACCCCTAGCACAGATACGCAGTATTTT.

The chain carries TRBV5-6 and TRBJ1-2, with TRBD1 identical over 7 bases. Germline assignment: CDR1 SGHDT and CDR2 YYEEEE. The CDR3 has 16 residues. The trim removed 3 bases at V and 5 bases at J, leaving 13 bases unmatched. CDR3 coding DNA: TGTGCCAGCAGCTCTGTCCGAAGGGACAGAGGTTATGGCTACACCTTC. Its protein product is CASSSVRRDRGYGYTF.

The chain uses TRBV20-1 and TRBJ2-3; tentatively, D is TRBD1 or TRBD2 (6 bases each). The length of the CDR3 is 14 residues. The V and J ends lost 3 bases and 8 bases respectively, with 18 bases between them. The germline V gene has CDR1 DFQATT and CDR2 SNEGSKA (reference sequence). The CDR3: CSASGATGASTQYF. As DNA, the CDR3 is TGCAGTGCTAGTGGTGCGACGGGGGCTAGTACGCAGTATTTT.

This chain links TRBV19 with TRBJ1-5, with 7 bases matching TRBD1. With 6 bases clipped from V and 2 bases from J, the junction kept 10 bases outside the gene matches. The CDR3 is 16 residues long. Germline loops: CDR1 LNHDA, CDR2 SQIVND (reference sequence). The CDR3 protein is CASSRGGGYGNQPQHF. CDR3 bases: TGTGCCAGTAGCAGGGGGGGAGGCTACGGCAATCAGCCCCAGCATTTT.

V and J are TRBV6-1 and TRBJ2-5, with D possibly matching TRBD2 (5 bases). The V end was cut by 4 bases, the J end by 1 base, with 16 bases between. Germline V lookup: CDR1 MNHNS, CDR2 SASEGT. The CDR3 contains 16 residues. The CDR3 sequence is CASSVTLGLPQETQYF. The DNA of the CDR3 is TGTGCCAGCAGTGTCACCCTAGGACTTCCCCAAGAGACCCAGTACTTC.

This CDR3 is CASSLGSGQGYEQYF. CDR3 sequence (DNA): TGTGCCAGCAGCTTAGGGTCTGGACAGGGCTACGAGCAGTACTTC. The genes are TRBV7-2 and TRBJ2-7; 8 positions agree with TRBD1. J was trimmed by 3 bases and V by 1 base; bases with no gene match: 5. The CDR3 contains 15 residues. CDR1 is SGHTA, CDR2 FQGNSA, per germline. Using reference TRBV7-2 and TRBJ2-7 for the parts outside the CDR3, the full variable domain is GAGVSQSPSNKVTEKGKDVELRCDPISGHTALYWYRQSLGQGLEFLIYFQGNSAPDKSGLPSDRFSAERTGGSVSTLTIQRTQQEDSAVYLCASSLGSGQGYEQYFGPGTRLTVT.

The chain combines TRBV7-2 with TRBJ2-1; D gene ambiguous. The germline V gene has CDR1 SGHTA and CDR2 FQGNSA. The germline V and J ends were trimmed by 1 base and 2 bases, with 9 bases remaining between them. The CDR3 totals 15 residues. The CDR3 bases are TGTGCCAGCAGCTTAGGGGTTAGGGCCTACAATGAGCAGTTCTTC. This codes for CASSLGVRAYNEQFF.

The CDR3 nucleotides are TGTGCCAGCAGTTCCCAGATGAAAGGATCTGAAGCTTTCTTT. It yields the protein CASSSQMKGSEAFF. The chain carries TRBV27 and TRBJ1-1; no clear D. The CDR3 totals 14 residues. V dropped 4 bases and J dropped 6 bases, with 15 bases sitting between them. The germline CDR1 and CDR2 sequences are MNHEY and SMNVEV (reference sequence).

The chain is built from TRBV9 and TRBJ1-1, with 7 nucleotides matching TRBD1. Losses at the gene ends were 4 bases for V and 5 bases for J; bases not matched to a gene: 8. Germline CDR1 and CDR2: SGDLS and YYNGEE. This CDR3 region has 14 residues. As DNA, the CDR3 is TGTGCCAGCAGCTACTATTCACAGGGGACTGAAGCTTTCTTT. Protein product: CASSYYSQGTEAFF.

This sequence joins TRBV4-2 and TRBJ2-7; no definite D call. From germline, CDR1 is LGHNA and CDR2 YNFKEQ. The CDR3 runs to 13 residues. The V and J ends lost 1 base and 4 bases respectively, with 8 bases between them. CDR3 sequence reads: CASSQGHLYEQYF. The CDR3 nucleotides are TGTGCCAGCAGCCAAGGCCACCTTTACGAGCAGTACTTC.

The genes are TRBV7-9 and TRBJ1-2, with 7 bases that match TRBD1. The length of the CDR3 is 14 residues. In germline, CDR1 is SEHNR, CDR2 FQNEAQ (reference sequence). Germline trimming cut 5 bases from V and 0 bases from J; bases unmatched to any gene: 3. The CDR3 DNA is TGTGCCAGCAGCCCGACAGGGACTAACTATGGCTACACCTTC. It is translated as CASSPTGTNYGYTF.

V usage is TRBV19 and J usage is TRBJ1-4, with 7 bases identical to TRBD1. The trim removed 5 bases at V and 8 bases at J, leaving 11 bases unmatched. This CDR3 contains 15 residues. The germline V gene encodes CDR1 LNHDA and CDR2 SQIVND (reference sequence). CDR3 in amino acids: CASSPRGQGGEKLFF. The CDR3 DNA reads TGTGCCAGTAGTCCCCGAGGGCAGGGGGGAGAAAAACTGTTTTTT. Based on the CDR3 plus reference TRBV19 and TRBJ1-4, the full variable domain is DGGITQSPKYLFRKEGQNVTLSCEQNLNHDAMYWYRQDPGQGLRLIYYSQIVNDFQKGDIAEGYSVSREKKESFPLTVTSAQKNPTAFYLCASSPRGQGGEKLFFGSGTQLSVL.

The V call is TRBV18, the J call TRBJ2-7, with D possibly TRBD2 on 5 matching bases. Between the trimmed V and J ends, which lost 6 bases and 2 bases, there was a span of 14 bases. Germline lookup yields CDR1 KGHSH and CDR2 LQKENI. The CDR3 extends over 14 amino acids. The CDR3 DNA reads as TGTGCCAGCTCTCTTGAGCGGAGAACCTACGAGCAGTACTTC. Its translation is CASSLERRTYEQYF.

The chain recombines TRBV15 with TRBJ1-2; 9 bases agree with TRBD1. V dropped 6 bases and J dropped 1; count of bases not matched to a gene: 9. Per the germline V gene, CDR1 is LNHNV and CDR2 is YYDKDF (reference sequence). The CDR3 covers 16 residues. This CDR3 is CATRRPGQGFNYGYTF. The DNA for the CDR3 is TGTGCCACCAGGAGACCGGGACAGGGTTTTAACTATGGCTACACCTTC. The variable domain in full, with the rest retrieved from reference TRBV15 and TRBJ1-2, is DAMVIQNPRYQVTQFGKPVTLSCSQTLNHNVMYWYQQKSSQAPKLLFHYYDKDFNNEADTPDNFQSRRPNTSFCFLDIRSPGLGDTAMYLCATRRPGQGFNYGYTFGSGTRLTVV.

The chain combines TRBV2 with TRBJ2-3; TRBD2 matches at 9 bases. Looked up from germline, CDR1 is SNHLY and CDR2 is FYNNEI. The trim removed 7 bases at V and 0 bases at J, leaving 8 bases unmatched. The CDR3 length is 16 residues. The CDR3: CASKWRGGLSTDTQYF. The CDR3 DNA sequence: TGTGCCAGCAAATGGCGGGGGGGTTTGAGCACAGATACGCAGTATTTT.

A single count supports this clone. The chain is built from TRBV7-9 and TRBJ2-3, with 9 nucleotides matching TRBD1. The CDR3 totals 17 residues. Germline CDR1 SEHNR, CDR2 FQNEAQ (reference sequence). Trimming at V came to 4 bases and at J to 4 bases, leaving 12 bases not matched to a gene. CDR3 region: CASSSTVDRGYSDTQYF. As DNA, the CDR3 is TGTGCCAGCAGCTCCACCGTGGACAGGGGATATTCAGATACGCAGTATTTT.

J is TRBJ1-2 and V is TRBV6-5; TRBD1 is a possible D gene (6 bases). Germline V gives CDR1 MNHEY, CDR2 SVGAGI. Deletions cut 5 bases from V and 4 bases from J, with 17 bases between. This CDR3 comprises 15 residues. The CDR3 sequence is CASSQRQAILYGYTF. CDR3 nucleotide sequence: TGTGCCAGCAGTCAGAGACAGGCCATCCTCTATGGCTACACCTTC.

V is TRBV10-3 and J is TRBJ1-2; 7 nucleotides align to TRBD1. Germline V gene data show CDR1 as ENHRY and CDR2 as SYGVKD. This CDR3 spans 15 amino acids. Trimming took 3 bases from V and 0 from J; bases not matched to a gene: 4. CDR3 amino acids: CAISDLGGTNYGYTF. CDR3 coding DNA: TGTGCCATCAGTGACTTAGGGGGCACTAACTATGGCTACACCTTC.

The chain is built from TRBV24-1 and TRBJ2-5; 8 bases line up with TRBD1. The CDR3 covers 16 residues. Germline loops: CDR1 KGHDR, CDR2 SFDVKD. The J segment lost 5 bases and the V segment lost 0 bases, leaving 7 bases of the junction unmatched. DNA of the CDR3: TGTGCCACCAGTGATTTGAGCAGGGGGCAGGATGAGACCCAGTACTTC. Amino acid sequence: CATSDLSRGQDETQYF.

CDR3 coding DNA: TGCGCCAGCAGCCCCCGGGCCTCTAATTCACCCCTCCACTTT. Amino acid sequence: CASSPRASNSPLHF. The rearrangement links TRBV4-1 to TRBJ1-6; D gene unclear. The CDR3 totals 14 residues. V shed 4 bases and J shed 6 bases, with 10 bases lying between them. Germline V gives CDR1 MGHRA, CDR2 YSYEKL.